This entry features one T cell receptor (beta chain) sequence. This CDR3 is 15 amino acids long. The ends were cut back, 0 bases at V and 0 bases at J, with 7 bases in the middle. Germline V gene sequence: CDR1 SGHKS, CDR2 YYEKEE (reference sequence). This record comes from a study of patients and donors after allogeneic stem cell transplantation. TCRdb independently ran MiXCR on the RT-PCR reads; one entry per CDR3 protein. The sample consists of 200,000 to 250,000 distinct CDR3 sequences, over 30% of them appearing once. The rearrangement links TRBV5-5 to TRBJ2-1, with D possibly matching TRBD2 (5 bases). The sequenced sample was blood, either unsorted or a sorted T cell fraction (not recorded which). The receptor was isolated from a human donor who was either an allogeneic HSCT recipient or a stem cell or donor lymphocyte infusion donor (not recorded which). It is not recorded whose cells these are; they may come from a transplant donor. CDR3 nucleotides: TGTGCCAGCAGCTTGGTCGGGGACTCCTACAATGAGCAGTTCTTC. Translated: CASSLVGDSYNEQFF. Supplemented by reference TRBV5-5 and TRBJ2-1, the full variable domain reads DAGVTQSPTHLIKTRGQQVTLRCSPISGHKSVSWYQQVLGQGPQFIFQYYEKEERGRGNFPDRFSARQFPNYSSELNVNALLLGDSALYLCASSLVGDSYNEQFFGPGTRLTVL.